The entry below gives a single TCR beta chain sequence along with its context. This sample is drawn from a study of shared clonotypes between healthy human individuals. As for the study in general: Two female and three male donors aged 18 to 49 were enrolled. Three CD4 naive, three CD4 memory, two CD8 naive and one CD8 memory plate were used per donor.

Sequenced by immunoSEQ multiplex PCR; TCRdb stores in-frame clones only, minus some. The table has a few million clones, 80% to 95% seen once. The sequence was collected from a man aged 18 to 29 in good health. Some clones in this sample may be carry-over from other donors' samples. What was sequenced was naive CD4+ T cells from PBMCs. Subset indicated: CD45RA+ positively selected.

The CDR3 is CASSGRDRDSYNSPLHF. The CDR3 coding sequence is TGTGCCAGCAGTGGCCGGGACAGAGACTCCTATAATTCACCCCTCCACTTT. The V call is TRBV25-1, the J call TRBJ1-6, with 7 nucleotides matching TRBD1. Germline lookup yields CDR1 MGHDK and CDR2 SYGVNS. V was pared by 4 bases and J by 0 bases, with 6 bases of the junction left unmatched. The CDR3 is made up of 17 amino acids.